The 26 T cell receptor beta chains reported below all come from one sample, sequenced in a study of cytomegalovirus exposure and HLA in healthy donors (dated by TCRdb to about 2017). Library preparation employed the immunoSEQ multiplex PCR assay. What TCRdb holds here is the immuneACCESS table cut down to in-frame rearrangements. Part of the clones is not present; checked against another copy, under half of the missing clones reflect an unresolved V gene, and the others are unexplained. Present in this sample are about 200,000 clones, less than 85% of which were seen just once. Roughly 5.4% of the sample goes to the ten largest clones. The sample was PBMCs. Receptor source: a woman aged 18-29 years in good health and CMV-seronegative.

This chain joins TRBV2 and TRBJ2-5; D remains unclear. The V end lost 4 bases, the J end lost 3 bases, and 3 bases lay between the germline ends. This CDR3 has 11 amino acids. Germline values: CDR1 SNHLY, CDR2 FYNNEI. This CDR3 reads CASSGEETQYF. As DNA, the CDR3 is TGTGCCAGCAGTGGTGAAGAGACCCAGTACTTC.

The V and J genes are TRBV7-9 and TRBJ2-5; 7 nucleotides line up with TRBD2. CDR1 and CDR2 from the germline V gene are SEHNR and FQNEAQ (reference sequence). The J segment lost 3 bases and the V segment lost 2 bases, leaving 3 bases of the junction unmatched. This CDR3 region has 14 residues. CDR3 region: CASSLLAEEETQYF. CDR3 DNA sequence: TGTGCCAGCAGCTTACTAGCGGAGGAAGAGACCCAGTACTTC.

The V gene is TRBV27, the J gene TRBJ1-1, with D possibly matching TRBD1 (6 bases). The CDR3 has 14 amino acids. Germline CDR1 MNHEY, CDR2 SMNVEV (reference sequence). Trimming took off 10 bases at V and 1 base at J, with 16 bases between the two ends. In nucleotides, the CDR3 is TGTGCCACCTACCCAAGGGGGAGGAACACTGAAGCTTTCTTT. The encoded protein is CATYPRGRNTEAFF.

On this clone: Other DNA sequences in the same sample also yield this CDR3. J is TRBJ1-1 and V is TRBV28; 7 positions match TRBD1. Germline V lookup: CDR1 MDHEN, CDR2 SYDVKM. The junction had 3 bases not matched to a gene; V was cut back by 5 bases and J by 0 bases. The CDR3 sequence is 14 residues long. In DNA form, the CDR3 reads TGTGCCAGCAGTCTGGGACAGCTGAACACTGAAGCTTTCTTT. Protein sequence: CASSLGQLNTEAFF.

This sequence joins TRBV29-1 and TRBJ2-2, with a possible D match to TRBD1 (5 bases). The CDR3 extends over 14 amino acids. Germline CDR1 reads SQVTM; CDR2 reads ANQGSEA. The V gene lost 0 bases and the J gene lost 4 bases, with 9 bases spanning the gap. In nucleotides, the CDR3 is TGCAGCGTTGAAGAAGGGGCGCGCACCGGGGAGCTGTTTTTT. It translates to CSVEEGARTGELFF.

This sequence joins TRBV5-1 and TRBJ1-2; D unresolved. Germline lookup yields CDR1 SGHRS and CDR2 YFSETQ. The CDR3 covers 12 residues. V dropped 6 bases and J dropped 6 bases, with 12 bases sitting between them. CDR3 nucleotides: TGCGCCAGCAAGATGGGTCAGGATGGCTACACCTTC. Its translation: CASKMGQDGYTF.

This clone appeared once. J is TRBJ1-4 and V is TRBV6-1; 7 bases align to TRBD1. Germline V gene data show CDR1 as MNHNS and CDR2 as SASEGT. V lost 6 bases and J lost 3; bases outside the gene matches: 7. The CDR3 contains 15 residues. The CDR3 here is CASRLTGTANEKLFF. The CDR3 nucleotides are TGTGCCAGCAGATTAACAGGGACAGCTAATGAAAAACTGTTTTTT.

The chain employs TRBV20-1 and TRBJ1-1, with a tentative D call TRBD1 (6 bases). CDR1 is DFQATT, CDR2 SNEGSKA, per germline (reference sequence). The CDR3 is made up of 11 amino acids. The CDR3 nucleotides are TGCAGAGGGGGTAGCGGCACTGAAGCTTTCTTT. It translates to CRGGSGTEAFF.

The CDR3 is CALQGSGNTIYF. The DNA of the CDR3 is TGTGCCTTACAGGGGTCTGGAAACACCATATATTTT. The rearrangement joins TRBV30 to TRBJ1-3, with TRBD1 matching 7 bases. The CDR3 is made up of 12 amino acids. Trimming at V came to 7 bases and at J to 1 base, leaving 1 base not matched to a gene. The germline V gene encodes CDR1 GTSNPN and CDR2 SVGIG (reference sequence).

The CDR3 nucleotides are TGTGCCAGCAGTTCCCCTGCTAGGCGGGGGGCCTGGGATGAGCAGTTCTTC. This encodes CASSSPARRGAWDEQFF. The genes are TRBV27 and TRBJ2-1; 8 nucleotides line up with TRBD2. V shed 4 bases and J 8 bases; nucleotides not matched to a gene: 16. The CDR3 length is 17 residues. Germline loops: CDR1 MNHEY, CDR2 SMNVEV (reference sequence).

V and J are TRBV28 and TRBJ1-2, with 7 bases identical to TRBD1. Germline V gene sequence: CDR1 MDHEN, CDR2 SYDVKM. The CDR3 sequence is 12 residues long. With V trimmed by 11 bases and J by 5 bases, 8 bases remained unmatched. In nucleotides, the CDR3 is TGTGCCGCATCGACAGGGTTTTATGGCTACACCTTC. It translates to CAASTGFYGYTF.

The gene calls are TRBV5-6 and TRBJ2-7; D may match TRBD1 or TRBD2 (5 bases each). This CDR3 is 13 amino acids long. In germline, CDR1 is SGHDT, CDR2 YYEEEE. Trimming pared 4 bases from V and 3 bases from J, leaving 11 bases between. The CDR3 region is CASSPGPFYEQYF. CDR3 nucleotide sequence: TGTGCCAGCAGCCCGGGACCGTTCTACGAGCAGTACTTC.

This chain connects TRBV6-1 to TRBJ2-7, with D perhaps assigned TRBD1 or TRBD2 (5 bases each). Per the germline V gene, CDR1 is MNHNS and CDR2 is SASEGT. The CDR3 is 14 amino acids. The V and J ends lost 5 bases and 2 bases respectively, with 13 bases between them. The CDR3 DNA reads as TGTGCCAGCAGTTCCCGGGACGGACCCTACGAGCAGTACTTC. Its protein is CASSSRDGPYEQYF.

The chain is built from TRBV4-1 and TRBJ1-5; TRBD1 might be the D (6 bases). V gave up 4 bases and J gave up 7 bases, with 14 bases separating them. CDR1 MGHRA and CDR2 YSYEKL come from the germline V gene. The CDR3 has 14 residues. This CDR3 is CASSLLGGQQPQHF. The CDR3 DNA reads TGCGCCAGCAGCCTGCTCGGGGGCCAACAGCCCCAGCATTTT.

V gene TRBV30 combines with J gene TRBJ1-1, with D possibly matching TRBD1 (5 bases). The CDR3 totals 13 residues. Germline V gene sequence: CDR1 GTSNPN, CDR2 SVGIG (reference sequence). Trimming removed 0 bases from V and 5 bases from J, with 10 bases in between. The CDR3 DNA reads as TGTGCCTGGAGTGTCGGGGCGTTTACTGAAGCTTTCTTT. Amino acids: CAWSVGAFTEAFF.

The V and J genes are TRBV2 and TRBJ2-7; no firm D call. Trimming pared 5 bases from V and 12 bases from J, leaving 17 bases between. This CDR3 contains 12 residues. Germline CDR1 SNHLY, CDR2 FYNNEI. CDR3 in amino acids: CASSPHQHEAYF. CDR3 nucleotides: TGTGCCAGCAGTCCCCACCAACACGAAGCGTACTTC.

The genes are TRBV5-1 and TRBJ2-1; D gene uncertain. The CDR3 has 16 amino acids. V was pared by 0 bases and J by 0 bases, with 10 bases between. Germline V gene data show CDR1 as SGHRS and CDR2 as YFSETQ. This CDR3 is CASSLGSGYSYNEQFF. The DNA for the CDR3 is TGCGCCAGCAGCTTGGGGTCCGGCTACTCCTACAATGAGCAGTTCTTC.

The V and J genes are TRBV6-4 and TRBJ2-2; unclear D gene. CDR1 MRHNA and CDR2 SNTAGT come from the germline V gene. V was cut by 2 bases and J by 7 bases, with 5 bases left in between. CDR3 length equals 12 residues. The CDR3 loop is CASSDGLGELFF. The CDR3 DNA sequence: TGTGCCAGCAGTGACGGCCTCGGGGAGCTGTTTTTT.

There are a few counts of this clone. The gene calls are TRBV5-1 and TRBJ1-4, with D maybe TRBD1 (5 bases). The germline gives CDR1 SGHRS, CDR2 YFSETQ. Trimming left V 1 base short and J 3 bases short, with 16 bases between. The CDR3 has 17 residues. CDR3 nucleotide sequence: TGCGCCAGCAGCTTGAGCCCATTTGGGGGGTCTAATGAAAAACTGTTTTTT. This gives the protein CASSLSPFGGSNEKLFF.

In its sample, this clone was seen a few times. For the CDR3, the DNA is TGTGCCAGCAGCCCAGGGGGCCGACGCCAAGAGACCCAGTACTTC. Its translation: CASSPGGRRQETQYF. The chain links TRBV5-4 to TRBJ2-5; 8 nucleotides line up with TRBD1. V was clipped by 4 bases and J by 1 base; unmatched bases: 6. The CDR3 extends over 15 amino acids. Germline lookup yields CDR1 SGHNT and CDR2 YYREEE (reference sequence).

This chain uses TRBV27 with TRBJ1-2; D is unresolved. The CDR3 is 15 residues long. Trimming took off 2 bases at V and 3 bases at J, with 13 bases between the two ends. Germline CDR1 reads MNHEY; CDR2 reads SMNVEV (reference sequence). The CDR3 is CASSLSRNSHYGYTF. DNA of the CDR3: TGTGCCAGCAGTTTAAGTAGGAACAGCCACTATGGCTACACCTTC.

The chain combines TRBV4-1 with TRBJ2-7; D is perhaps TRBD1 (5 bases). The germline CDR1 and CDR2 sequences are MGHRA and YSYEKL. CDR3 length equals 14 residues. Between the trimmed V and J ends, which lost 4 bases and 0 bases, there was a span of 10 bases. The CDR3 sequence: CASSPQEYSYEQYF. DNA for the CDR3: TGCGCCAGCAGCCCACAGGAGTACTCCTACGAGCAGTACTTC.

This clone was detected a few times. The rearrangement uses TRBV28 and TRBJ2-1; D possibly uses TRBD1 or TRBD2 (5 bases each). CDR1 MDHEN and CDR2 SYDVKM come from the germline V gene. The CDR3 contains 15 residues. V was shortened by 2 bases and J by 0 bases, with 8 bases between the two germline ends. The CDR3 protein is CASSLPGPSYNEQFF. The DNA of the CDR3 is TGTGCCAGCAGTTTACCGGGGCCCTCCTACAATGAGCAGTTCTTC.

CDR3 region: CASHAGGRPYEQYF. The CDR3 bases are TGTGCCAGCCACGCTGGAGGCAGACCGTACGAGCAGTACTTC. The chain combines TRBV21-1 with TRBJ2-7; the table gives TRBD2 as D, unverified against the DNA. TRBV21-1 is listed as a pseudogene. The CDR3 sequence is 14 residues long.

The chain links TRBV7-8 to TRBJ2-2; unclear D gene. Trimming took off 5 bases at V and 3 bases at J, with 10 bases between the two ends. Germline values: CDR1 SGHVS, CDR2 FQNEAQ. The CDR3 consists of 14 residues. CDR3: CASSLRIDTGELFF. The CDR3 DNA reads TGTGCCAGCAGCCTTAGGATAGACACCGGGGAGCTGTTTTTT.

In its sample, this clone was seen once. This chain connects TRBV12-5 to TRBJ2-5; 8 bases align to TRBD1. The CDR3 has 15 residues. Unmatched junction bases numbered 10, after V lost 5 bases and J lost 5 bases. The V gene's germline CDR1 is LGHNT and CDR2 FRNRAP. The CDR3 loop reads CASGPRTGSVETQYF. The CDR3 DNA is TGTGCTAGTGGTCCTCGGACAGGGTCGGTCGAGACCCAGTACTTC.